Sequencing of this T cell receptor (beta chain) was carried out in a study of T cell repertoires in cytomegalovirus infection. The wider study: Public TCR beta signature analysis indicated the presence of both CMV infection and matching HLA type.

Comments on this clonotype: Antigen unknown.

TCRdb called the reads again in MiXCR, with one record for every CDR3 protein. Of a few hundred thousand distinct CDR3 sequences listed, roughly 16% are singletons. Whole-study findings and limits: There were HLA-C-restricted CMV-specific TCR beta clonotypes dominating the ex vivo response. Frequencies of public TCR beta families were cumulated, and this identified carriers of CMV plus the relevant HLA.

The CDR3 runs to 14 residues. J gave up 7 bases and V 6 bases, and 10 bases lay outside the gene matches. Per germline, CDR1 SGHAT and CDR2 FQDESV (reference sequence). Sample: PBMCs. The sequence derives from a human donor in good health (CMV status not recorded). Some clones in this sample may be carry-over from other donors' samples. The chain employs TRBV11-1 and TRBJ2-7; TRBD1 matches 9 bases. The CDR3 DNA is TGTGCCAGCAGTTCGGACAGGGGTTTCCAAGAGCAGTACTTC. As protein: CASSSDRGFQEQYF.